This T cell receptor beta chain emerged from a study of CD8 T cells in Susac syndrome. Sequencing of TCR beta was undertaken in CD8+ and CD4+ T cells derived from blood. The multiple sclerosis controls consisted of treatment-naive patients with relapsing-remitting disease, either stable or active. FACS enriched CD8+ TEMRA cells, while bulk CD8+ and CD4+ were negatively isolated. Reverse transcription of roughly 0.5 to 1 ug RNA was carried out with random hexamers. TCR beta CDR3 was amplified by immunoSEQ multiplex PCR. This amplification extended across 54 Vbeta and 13 Jbeta segments. One entry per CDR3 protein results from TCRdb running MiXCR on the immunoSEQ multiplex PCR reads. The sample contains 250,000 to 350,000 distinct CDR3 sequences, about 90% of which appear only once. In this sample, this clonotype turned up a few times. The sequenced sample was CD4+ T cells from PBMCs. This TCR was recovered from a human donor with multiple sclerosis.

CDR3 residues: CASSYRDADTGELFF. The DNA of the CDR3 is TGTGCCAGCAGTTACAGGGATGCGGACACCGGGGAGCTGTTTTTT. V gene TRBV6-6 combines with J gene TRBJ2-2, with D uncertain. Germline CDR1 and CDR2: MNHNY and SVGAGI (reference sequence). Trimming left V 2 bases short and J 3 bases short, with 10 bases between. The CDR3 loop spans 15 amino acids.